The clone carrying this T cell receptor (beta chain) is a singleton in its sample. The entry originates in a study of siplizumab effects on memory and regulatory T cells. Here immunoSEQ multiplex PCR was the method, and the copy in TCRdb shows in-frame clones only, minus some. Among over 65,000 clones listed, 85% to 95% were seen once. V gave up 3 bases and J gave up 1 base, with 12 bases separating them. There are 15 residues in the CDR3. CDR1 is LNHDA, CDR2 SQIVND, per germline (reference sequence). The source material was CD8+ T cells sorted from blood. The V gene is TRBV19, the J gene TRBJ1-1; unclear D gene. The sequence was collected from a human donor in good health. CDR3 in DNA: TGTGCCAGTAGTATCTCATCGGCGTCGAACACTGAAGCTTTCTTT. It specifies CASSISSASNTEAFF.